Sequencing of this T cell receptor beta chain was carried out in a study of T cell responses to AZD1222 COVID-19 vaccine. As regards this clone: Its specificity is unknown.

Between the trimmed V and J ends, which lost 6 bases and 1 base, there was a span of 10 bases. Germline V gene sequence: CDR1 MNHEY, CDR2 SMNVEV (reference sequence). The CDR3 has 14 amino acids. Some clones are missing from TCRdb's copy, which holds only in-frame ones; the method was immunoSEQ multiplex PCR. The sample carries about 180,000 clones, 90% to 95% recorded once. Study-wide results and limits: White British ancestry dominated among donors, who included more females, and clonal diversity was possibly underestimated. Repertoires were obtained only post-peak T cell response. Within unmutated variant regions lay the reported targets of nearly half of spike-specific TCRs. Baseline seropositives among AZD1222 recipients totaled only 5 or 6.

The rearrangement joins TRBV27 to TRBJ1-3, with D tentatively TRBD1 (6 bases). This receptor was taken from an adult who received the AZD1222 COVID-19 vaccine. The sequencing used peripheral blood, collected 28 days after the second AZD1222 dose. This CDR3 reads CASRLGGSGNTIYF. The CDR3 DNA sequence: TGTGCCAGCAGATTAGGGGGATCTGGAAACACCATATATTTT.